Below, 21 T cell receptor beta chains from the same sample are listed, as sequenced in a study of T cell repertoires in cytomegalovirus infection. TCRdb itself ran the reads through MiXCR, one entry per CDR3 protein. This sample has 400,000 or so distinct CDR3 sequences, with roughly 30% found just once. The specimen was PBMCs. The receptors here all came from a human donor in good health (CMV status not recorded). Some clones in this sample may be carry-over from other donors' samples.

CDR3 protein: CARGGWTGNEKLFF. DNA for the CDR3: TGTGCCAGGGGGGGATGGACAGGGAATGAAAAACTGTTTTTT. V is TRBV2 and J is TRBJ1-4; TRBD1 agrees at 8 bases. V gave up 9 bases and J gave up 5 bases; unmatched junction bases: 8. CDR1 and CDR2 from the germline V gene are SNHLY and FYNNEI. This CDR3 is 14 amino acids long.

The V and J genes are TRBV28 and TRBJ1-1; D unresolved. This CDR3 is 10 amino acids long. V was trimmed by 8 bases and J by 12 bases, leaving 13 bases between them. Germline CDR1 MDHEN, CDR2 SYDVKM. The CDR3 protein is CASGPGASFF. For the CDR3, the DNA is TGTGCCAGCGGTCCGGGCGCATCTTTCTTT.

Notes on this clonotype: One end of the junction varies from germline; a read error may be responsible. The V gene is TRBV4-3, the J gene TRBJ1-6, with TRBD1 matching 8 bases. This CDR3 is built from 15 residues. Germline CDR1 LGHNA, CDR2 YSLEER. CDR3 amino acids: CSSSRELTGDSPLHF. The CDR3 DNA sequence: TGCTCCAGCAGCCGCGAACTGACAGGGGATTCACCCCTCCACTTT.

CDR3: CARRADGRVKSSYEQYF. CDR3 in DNA: TGTGCCAGAAGAGCAGATGGTAGGGTAAAAAGCTCCTACGAGCAGTACTTC. The chain couples TRBV7-2 to TRBJ2-7; D remains unclear. CDR1 is SGHTA and CDR2 is FQGNSA in the germline V gene. V was trimmed by 9 bases and J by 0 bases, leaving 24 bases between them. The CDR3 spans 17 residues.

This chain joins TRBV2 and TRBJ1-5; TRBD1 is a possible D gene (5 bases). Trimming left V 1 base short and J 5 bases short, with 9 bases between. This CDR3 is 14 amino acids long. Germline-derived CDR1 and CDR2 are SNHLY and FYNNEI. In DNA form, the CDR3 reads TGTGCCAGCAGTGAAGTGGCAGGGTATCAGCCCCAGCATTTT. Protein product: CASSEVAGYQPQHF.

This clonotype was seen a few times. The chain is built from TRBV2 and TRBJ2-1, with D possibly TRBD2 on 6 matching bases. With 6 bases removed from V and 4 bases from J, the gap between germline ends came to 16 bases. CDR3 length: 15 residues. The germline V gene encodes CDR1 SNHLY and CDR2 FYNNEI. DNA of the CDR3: TGTGCCAGCAGATCTGGGGGGACTCCTTACAATGAGCAGTTCTTC. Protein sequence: CASRSGGTPYNEQFF.

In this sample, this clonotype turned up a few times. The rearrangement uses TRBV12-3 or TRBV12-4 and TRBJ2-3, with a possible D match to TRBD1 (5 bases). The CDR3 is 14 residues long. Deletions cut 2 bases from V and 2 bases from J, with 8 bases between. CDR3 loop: CASSLLGATDTQYF. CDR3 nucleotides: TGTGCCAGCAGTTTATTAGGGGCCACAGATACGCAGTATTTT.

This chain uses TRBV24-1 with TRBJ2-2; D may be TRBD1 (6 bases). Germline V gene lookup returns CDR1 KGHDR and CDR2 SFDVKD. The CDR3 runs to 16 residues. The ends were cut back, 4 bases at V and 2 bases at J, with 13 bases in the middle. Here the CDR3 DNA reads TGTGCCACCAGTGACCCTCAACAGGGTAACACCGGGGAGCTGTTTTTT. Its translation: CATSDPQQGNTGELFF.

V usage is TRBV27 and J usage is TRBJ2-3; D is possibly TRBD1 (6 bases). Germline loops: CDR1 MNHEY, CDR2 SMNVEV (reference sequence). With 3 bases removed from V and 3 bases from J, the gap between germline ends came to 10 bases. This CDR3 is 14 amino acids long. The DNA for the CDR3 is TGTGCCAGCAGTTTCGCAGGGGCAACAGATACGCAGTATTTT. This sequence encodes CASSFAGATDTQYF.

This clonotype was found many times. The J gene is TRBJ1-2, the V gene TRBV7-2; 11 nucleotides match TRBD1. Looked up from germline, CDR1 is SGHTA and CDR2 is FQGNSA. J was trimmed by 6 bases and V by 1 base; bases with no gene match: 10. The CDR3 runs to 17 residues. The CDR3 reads CASSLDPLGTGGHGYTF. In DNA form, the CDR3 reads TGTGCCAGCAGCTTAGACCCTCTCGGGACAGGGGGACATGGCTACACCTTC.

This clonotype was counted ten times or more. The CDR3: CASSYSNRNSGNTIYF. The DNA for the CDR3 is TGTGCCAGCAGTTACTCGAACAGGAACTCTGGAAACACCATATATTTT. V is TRBV6-5 and J is TRBJ1-3; tentative D call: TRBD1 (5 bases). This CDR3 contains 16 residues. Deletions cut 0 bases from V and 0 bases from J, with 9 bases between. Germline V gene data show CDR1 as MNHEY and CDR2 as SVGAGI.

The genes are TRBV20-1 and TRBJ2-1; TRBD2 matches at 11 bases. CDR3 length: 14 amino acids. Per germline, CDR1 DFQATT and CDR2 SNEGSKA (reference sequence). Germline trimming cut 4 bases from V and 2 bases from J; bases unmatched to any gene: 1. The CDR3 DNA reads TGCAGTGCTACTAGCGGGGGGCCCTACAATGAGCAGTTCTTC. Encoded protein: CSATSGGPYNEQFF.

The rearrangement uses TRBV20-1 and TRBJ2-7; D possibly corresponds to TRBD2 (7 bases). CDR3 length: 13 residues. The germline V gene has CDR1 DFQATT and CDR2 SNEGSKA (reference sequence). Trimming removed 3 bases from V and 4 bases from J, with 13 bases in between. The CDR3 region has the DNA TGCAGTGCTAGTGGGGGGGGCTCGTACGAGCAGTACTTC. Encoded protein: CSASGGGSYEQYF.

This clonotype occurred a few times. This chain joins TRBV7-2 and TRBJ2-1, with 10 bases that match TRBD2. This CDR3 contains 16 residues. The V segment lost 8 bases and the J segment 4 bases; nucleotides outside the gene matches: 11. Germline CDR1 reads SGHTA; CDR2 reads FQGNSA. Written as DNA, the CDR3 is TGTGCCAGCCGACCGGGACTAGCGAATACTTACAATGAGCAGTTCTTC. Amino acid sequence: CASRPGLANTYNEQFF. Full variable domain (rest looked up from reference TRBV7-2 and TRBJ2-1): GAGVSQSPSNKVTEKGKDVELRCDPISGHTALYWYRQSLGQGLEFLIYFQGNSAPDKSGLPSDRFSAERTGGSVSTLTIQRTQQEDSAVYLCASRPGLANTYNEQFFGPGTRLTVL.

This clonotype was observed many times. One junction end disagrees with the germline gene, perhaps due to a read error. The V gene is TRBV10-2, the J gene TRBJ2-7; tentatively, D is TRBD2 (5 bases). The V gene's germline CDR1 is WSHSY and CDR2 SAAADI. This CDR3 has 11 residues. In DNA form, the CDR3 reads TGTGCCAGCAGCTCCGGAGGCGAGCAGTACTTC. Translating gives CASSSGGEQYF.

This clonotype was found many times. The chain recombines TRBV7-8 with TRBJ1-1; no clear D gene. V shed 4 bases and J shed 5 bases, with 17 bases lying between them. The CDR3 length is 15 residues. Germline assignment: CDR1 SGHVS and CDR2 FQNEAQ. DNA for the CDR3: TGTGCCAGCAGCTGGCTTAGGGTTGGGGTTACTGAAGCTTTCTTT. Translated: CASSWLRVGVTEAFF.

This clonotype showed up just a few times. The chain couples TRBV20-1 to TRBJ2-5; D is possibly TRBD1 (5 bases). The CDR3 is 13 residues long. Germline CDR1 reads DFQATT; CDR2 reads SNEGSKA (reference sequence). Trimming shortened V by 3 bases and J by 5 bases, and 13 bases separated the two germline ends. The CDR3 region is CSARSGIVETQYF. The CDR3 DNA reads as TGCAGTGCTAGGTCAGGGATCGTGGAGACCCAGTACTTC.

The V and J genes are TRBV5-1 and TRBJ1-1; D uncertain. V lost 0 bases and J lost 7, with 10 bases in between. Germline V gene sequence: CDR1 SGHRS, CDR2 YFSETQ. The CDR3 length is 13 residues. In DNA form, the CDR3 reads TGCGCCAGCAGCTTGGCACTAGGGAGTGAAGCTTTCTTT. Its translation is CASSLALGSEAFF.

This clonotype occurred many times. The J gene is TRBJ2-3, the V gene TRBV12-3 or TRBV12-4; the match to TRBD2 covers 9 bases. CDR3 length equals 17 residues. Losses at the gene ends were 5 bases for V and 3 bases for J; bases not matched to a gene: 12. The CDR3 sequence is CASSPLGSGGGTDTQYF. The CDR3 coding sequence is TGTGCCAGCAGTCCCCTCGGTAGCGGGGGTGGGACAGATACGCAGTATTTT.

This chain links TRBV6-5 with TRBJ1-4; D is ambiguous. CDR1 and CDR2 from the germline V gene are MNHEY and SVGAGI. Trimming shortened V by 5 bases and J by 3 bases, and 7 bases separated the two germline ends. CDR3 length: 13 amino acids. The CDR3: CASSGSPNEKLFF. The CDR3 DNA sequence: TGTGCCAGCAGTGGCAGTCCTAATGAAAAACTGTTTTTT.

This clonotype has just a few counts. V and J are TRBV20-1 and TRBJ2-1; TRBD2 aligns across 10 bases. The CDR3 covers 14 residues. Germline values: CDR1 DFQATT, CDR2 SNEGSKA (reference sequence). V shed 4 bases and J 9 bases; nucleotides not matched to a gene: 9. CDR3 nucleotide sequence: TGCAGTGCTACAGCGGGGGGGCGGAGGGGTGAGCAGTTCTTC. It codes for CSATAGGRRGEQFF.